This TCR beta chain was found in a study of radiotherapy plus CTLA-4 blockade in lung cancer. Overall study: Objective response rate was 18%; disease control rate, approximately 30%.

The ends were cut back, 7 bases at V and 1 base at J, with 6 bases in the middle. Germline V CDR1 and CDR2: DFQATT, SNEGSKA (reference sequence). The CDR3 is 11 amino acids. Concerning this clone itself: Its antigen is not known.

Overall study results and limits: The study found tumor-derived TCR clones expanded in blood after radiotherapy plus ipilimumab. Among reported predictors of response, early blood T cell clone dynamics with interferon-beta performed best.

The study treated chemo-refractory metastatic non-small-cell lung cancer patients with focal radiation plus ipilimumab CTLA-4 blockade. The assay was immunoSEQ multiplex PCR, and TCRdb's table has in-frame clones only and misses some. Among 50,000 to 65,000 clones listed, 70% to 85% were seen once. This chain links TRBV20-1 with TRBJ2-3; D is uncertain. The material was peripheral blood, obtained from a patient treated with radiotherapy plus ipilimumab. This receptor was obtained from a human donor with non-small cell lung cancer who had a complete response to radiotherapy plus ipilimumab. CDR3 region: CSGLRTDTQYF. The CDR3 DNA is TGCAGTGGACTCCGCACAGATACGCAGTATTTT.